Described below is a single T cell receptor beta chain sequence and its context. Clones were sequenced by immunoSEQ multiplex PCR, and TCRdb holds only the in-frame ones, with some missing. The table shows about 61,000 clones, with roughly 91% occurring only once. This sample was taken from a study of blood T cell repertoires in COVID-19. CDR3 size: 14 residues. The ends were cut back, 5 bases at V and 1 base at J, with 9 bases in the middle. Germline V gene data show CDR1 as LGHDT and CDR2 as YNNKEL (reference sequence). Source material: peripheral blood. The clonotype originates from a human donor in a cohort sampled during active COVID-19. This sequence joins TRBV3-1 (or the pseudogene TRBV3-2) and TRBJ2-1; TRBD2 is a possible D gene (5 bases). The DNA of the CDR3 is TGTGCCAGCAGCTCCGGCGGGTCCTACAATGAGCAGTTCTTC. This translates into CASSSGGSYNEQFF.